Below, 24 T cell receptor beta chains from the same sample are listed, as sequenced in a study of shared clonotypes between healthy human individuals. CD45RO-negative, CCR7-positively selected cells formed the naive CD8 fraction, excluding terminally differentiated effector memory CD45RA+ cells. Method: immunoSEQ multiplex PCR; TCRdb's copy keeps in-frame clones and lacks some. The sample has roughly 590,000 clones; roughly 96% are singletons. Sequenced sample: naive CD8+ T cells sorted from blood. These receptors all come from a woman aged 25 to 39 in good health.

J is TRBJ1-4 and V is TRBV27, with D maybe TRBD1 (6 bases). The CDR3 sequence is 16 residues long. Trimming pared 1 base from V and 7 bases from J, leaving 16 bases between. Germline values: CDR1 MNHEY, CDR2 SMNVEV (reference sequence). In DNA, the CDR3 is TGTGCCAGCAGTTTATATCAGGGGCGGGGGTTTGAAAAACTGTTTTTT. The encoded protein is CASSLYQGRGFEKLFF.

The chain couples TRBV28 to TRBJ2-5, with no clear D. The DNA end lines up better with TRBJ2-7; the J call may be wrong. CDR1 and CDR2 from the germline V gene are MDHEN and SYDVKM. This CDR3 region has 13 residues. The DNA of the CDR3 is TGTGCCAGCAGGCTGGAGAGATCCTACGAGCAGTACTTC. Encoded protein: CASRLERSYEQYF.

The chain joins TRBV7-3 to TRBJ2-1; 10 nucleotides agree with TRBD2. The CDR3 length is 15 residues. The germline V gene encodes CDR1 SGHTA and CDR2 FQGTGA. The V and J ends lost 5 bases and 4 bases, in that order; junction bases with no gene match: 5. This chain's CDR3 is CASSPGLADYNEQFF. The CDR3, as DNA: TGTGCCAGCAGCCCTGGACTAGCGGATTACAATGAGCAGTTCTTC.

With respect to this clone: Other DNA variants within this sample encode the same CDR3. The gene calls are TRBV9 and TRBJ1-5; TRBD1 is a possible D gene (5 bases). Trimming left V 0 bases short and J 3 bases short, with 7 bases between. This CDR3 has 14 residues. Germline values: CDR1 SGDLS, CDR2 YYNGEE. CDR3 sequence: CASSVGGDNQPQHF. Written as DNA, the CDR3 is TGTGCCAGCAGCGTAGGGGGCGACAATCAGCCCCAGCATTTT.

This clone was observed a handful of times. V is TRBV27 and J is TRBJ2-5; 8 bases agree with TRBD2. V lost 9 bases, J lost 3 bases, and 6 bases stayed unmatched. Per the germline V gene, CDR1 is MNHEY and CDR2 is SMNVEV (reference sequence). The CDR3 length is 13 residues. The DNA of the CDR3 is TGTGCCAGTCTCCCAGCGGGAGAAGAGACCCAGTACTTC. Protein sequence: CASLPAGEETQYF.

V usage is TRBV5-4 and J usage is TRBJ2-5; 8 nucleotides match TRBD1. The germline gives CDR1 SGHNT, CDR2 YYREEE (reference sequence). The CDR3 extends over 14 amino acids. Trimming cost V 2 bases and J 4 bases; bases outside gene matches: 4. Here the CDR3 reads CASSFGQGGETQYF. The CDR3 DNA is TGTGCCAGCAGCTTCGGACAGGGAGGAGAGACCCAGTACTTC.

The V gene is TRBV2, the J gene TRBJ1-2, with 7 bases lining up with TRBD1. Germline assignment: CDR1 SNHLY and CDR2 FYNNEI. Trimming took 11 bases from V and 2 from J; bases not matched to a gene: 2. The CDR3 loop spans 11 amino acids. CDR3 in amino acids: CAGQANYGYTF. Written as DNA, the CDR3 is TGTGCCGGACAGGCGAACTATGGCTACACCTTC. The full variable domain, its missing parts supplied by reference TRBV2 and TRBJ1-2, is EPEVTQTPSHQVTQMGQEVILRCVPISNHLYFYWYRQILGQKVEFLVSFYNNEISEKSEIFDDQFSVERPDGSNFTLKIRSTKLEDSAMYFCAGQANYGYTFGSGTRLTVV.

The CDR3 DNA reads as TGTGCCAGCAGTCCGGACAGGTTCCCCTACGAGCAGTACTTC. Encoded protein: CASSPDRFPYEQYF. The V call is TRBV27, the J call TRBJ2-7, with 7 bases identical to TRBD1. Losses at the gene ends were 5 bases for V and 2 bases for J; bases not matched to a gene: 6. CDR1 and CDR2 (germline): MNHEY, SMNVEV (reference sequence). The CDR3 has 14 residues.

Only one count was recorded for this clone. The gene calls are TRBV28 and TRBJ2-7; 11 bases agree with TRBD1. CDR3 size: 15 residues. With V trimmed by 4 bases and J by 6 bases, 8 bases remained unmatched. Germline CDR1 MDHEN, CDR2 SYDVKM. CDR3 DNA: TGTGCCAGCAGTTACCGGACAGGGGGCTCTAGCGAGCAGTACTTC. It codes for CASSYRTGGSSEQYF.

The chain carries TRBV10-3 and TRBJ2-7; 7 bases agree with TRBD1. The CDR3 has 14 amino acids. Losses at the gene ends were 2 bases for V and 4 bases for J; bases not matched to a gene: 5. Germline assignment: CDR1 ENHRY and CDR2 SYGVKD. The CDR3 region is CAISEPNRGYEQYF. In DNA, the CDR3 is TGTGCCATCAGTGAGCCAAACAGGGGATACGAGCAGTACTTC.

V gene TRBV7-9 combines with J gene TRBJ2-7, with 9 bases lining up with TRBD2. CDR1 and CDR2 (germline): SEHNR, FQNEAQ (reference sequence). This CDR3 has 15 residues. V shed 5 bases, J shed 2 bases, and the junction held 7 bases outside the gene matches. CDR3 loop: CASSTSSGKPYEQYF. The CDR3 coding sequence is TGTGCCAGCAGCACCTCTAGCGGGAAACCCTACGAGCAGTACTTC.

The chain employs TRBV27 and TRBJ2-3; a weak D match, TRBD1 (6 bases). The CDR3 runs to 15 residues. Germline values: CDR1 MNHEY, CDR2 SMNVEV (reference sequence). Trimming shortened V by 6 bases and J by 2 bases, and 15 bases separated the two germline ends. CDR3 sequence reads: CASSRQVSPTDTQYF. Written as DNA, the CDR3 is TGTGCCAGCAGCCGACAGGTCTCACCCACAGATACGCAGTATTTT.

The V call is TRBV5-6, the J call TRBJ2-1; D is possibly TRBD2 (5 bases). Trimming shortened V by 0 bases and J by 5 bases, and 6 bases separated the two germline ends. The CDR3 is 13 residues long. Looked up from germline, CDR1 is SGHDT and CDR2 is YYEEEE. The CDR3 loop reads CASSLDGNNEQFF. CDR3 DNA sequence: TGTGCCAGCAGCTTGGACGGGAACAATGAGCAGTTCTTC. Full variable domain (missing parts from reference TRBV5-6 and TRBJ2-1): DAGVTQSPTHLIKTRGQQVTLRCSPKSGHDTVSWYQQALGQGPQFIFQYYEEEERQRGNFPDRFSGHQFPNYSSELNVNALLLGDSALYLCASSLDGNNEQFFGPGTRLTVL.

J is TRBJ2-2 and V is TRBV19, with D perhaps matching TRBD1 or TRBD2 (5 bases each). Germline V gene lookup returns CDR1 LNHDA and CDR2 SQIVND (reference sequence). V dropped 5 bases and J dropped 4 bases, with 11 bases sitting between them. The CDR3 totals 14 residues. The CDR3 region is CASSGGLRTGELFF. DNA of the CDR3: TGTGCCAGTAGTGGGGGTCTGCGCACCGGGGAGCTGTTTTTT.

The rearrangement links TRBV27 to TRBJ1-3, with a tentative D call TRBD1 (5 bases). The CDR3 is 18 residues long. Trimming pared 5 bases from V and 0 bases from J, leaving 20 bases between. In germline, CDR1 is MNHEY, CDR2 SMNVEV (reference sequence). CDR3 nucleotides: TGTGCCAGCAGTCCCCATACGGGACGGGGGAGCTCTGGAAACACCATATATTTT. It encodes CASSPHTGRGSSGNTIYF.

The chain couples TRBV27 to TRBJ2-1; TRBD2 agrees at 8 bases. With V trimmed by 7 bases and J by 7 bases, 6 bases remained unmatched. From germline, CDR1 is MNHEY and CDR2 SMNVEV (reference sequence). The CDR3 spans 13 residues. CDR3 loop: CASTGTSLNEQFF. For the CDR3, the DNA is TGTGCCAGCACCGGGACTAGTCTTAATGAGCAGTTCTTC.

This clone was observed once. The rearrangement joins TRBV7-9 to TRBJ2-5; 7 bases align to TRBD2. CDR3 length: 16 residues. The junction had 10 bases not matched to a gene; V was cut back by 6 bases and J by 0 bases. The germline V gene has CDR1 SEHNR and CDR2 FQNEAQ (reference sequence). As DNA, the CDR3 is TGTGCCAGCAGGCGGACGAGTAGCGGGTACCAAGAGACCCAGTACTTC. As protein: CASRRTSSGYQETQYF.

The rearrangement joins TRBV6-5 to TRBJ1-5; D uncertain. This CDR3 region has 14 residues. V was shortened by 4 bases and J by 4 bases, with 11 bases between the two germline ends. Per germline, CDR1 MNHEY and CDR2 SVGAGI. In DNA form, the CDR3 reads TGTGCCAGCAGTTCCGGAGACCCGAATCAGCCCCAGCATTTT. This encodes CASSSGDPNQPQHF.

The chain employs TRBV4-1 and TRBJ1-6, with D possibly matching TRBD1 (6 bases). The CDR3 has 15 residues. V lost 3 bases and J 5 bases, leaving 11 bases between the germline ends. Germline V gives CDR1 MGHRA, CDR2 YSYEKL. CDR3 protein: CASSQGYRDNSPLHF. The CDR3 coding sequence is TGCGCCAGCAGCCAGGGGTACAGGGATAATTCACCCCTCCACTTT.

The J gene is TRBJ1-1, the V gene TRBV7-9; a possible D gene is TRBD1 (5 bases). With 6 bases removed from V and 10 bases from J, the gap between germline ends came to 15 bases. Germline V gene data show CDR1 as SEHNR and CDR2 as FQNEAQ (reference sequence). CDR3 length: 12 residues. CDR3 in DNA: TGTGCCAGCAGTCTAGGGCCTCAGGGAGCTTTCTTT. Protein sequence: CASSLGPQGAFF. Together with reference TRBV7-9 and TRBJ1-1, the CDR3 gives the full variable domain: DTGVSQNPRHKITKRGQNVTFRCDPISEHNRLYWYRQTLGQGPEFLTYFQNEAQLEKSRLLSDRFSAERPKGSFSTLEIQRTEQGDSAMYLCASSLGPQGAFFGQGTRLTVV.

The rearrangement links TRBV28 to TRBJ2-7, with TRBD2 identical over 9 bases. This CDR3 spans 14 amino acids. V lost 10 bases and J lost 6; bases outside the gene matches: 13. Germline CDR1 is MDHEN and CDR2 is SYDVKM. The CDR3 nucleotides read TGTGCCACCGGGATAGCGGGAGTTCTTGGCGAGCAGTACTTC. It codes for CATGIAGVLGEQYF.

The V and J genes are TRBV10-3 and TRBJ2-5, with D possibly TRBD1 on 6 matching bases. TRBJ2-7 explains the end of the DNA better; the J call may be wrong. Germline V CDR1 and CDR2: ENHRY, SYGVKD. The CDR3 has 12 residues. CDR3 in DNA: TGTGCCATCACCGAGGGACACTACGAGCAGTACTTC. The encoded protein is CAITEGHYEQYF.

About this clone itself: Other nucleotide sequences in the sample specify the same CDR3. V gene TRBV28 combines with J gene TRBJ2-3; D might be TRBD2 (6 bases). Germline CDR1 MDHEN, CDR2 SYDVKM. CDR3 length: 15 amino acids. V shed 1 base and J shed 0 bases, with 8 bases lying between them. This chain's CDR3 is CASSLSGTSTDTQYF. Written as DNA, the CDR3 is TGTGCCAGCAGTTTATCCGGGACTAGCACAGATACGCAGTATTTT.

The rearrangement joins TRBV7-9 to TRBJ2-7; 7 positions agree with TRBD1. The CDR3 is 15 residues long. Germline V gene data show CDR1 as SEHNR and CDR2 as FQNEAQ (reference sequence). V shed 0 bases, J shed 2 bases, and the junction held 4 bases outside the gene matches. As DNA, the CDR3 is TGTGCCAGCAGCTTAGCGCTCGGGACAGCCTACGAGCAGTACTTC. Translating it yields CASSLALGTAYEQYF.